Presented here are 25 T cell receptor beta chains from one specimen sequenced in a study of regulatory T cells in long-lasting Graves disease. Arm-PCR with iRepertoire HTBI primers amplified the CDR3 regions for these TCR beta libraries. TCRdb called the multiplex PCR reads again in MiXCR, with one record for every CDR3 protein. Counted here are about 660,000 distinct CDR3 sequences, around 30% occurring once; the ten biggest clones make up about 40%. Stated time point: persistent/refractory GD, antithyroid drugs over 5 years with positive TRAb. PBMC-derived RNA was used for the TCR library. This material consisted of peripheral blood mononuclear cells (PBMCs), taken when the disease was refractory, from a patient treated with antithyroid drugs. These receptor sequences come from a female donor with Graves disease.

The table lists this clonotype with many counts. The chain joins TRBV3-1 to TRBJ1-1; D is unresolved. Trimming removed 0 bases from V and 7 bases from J, with 3 bases in between. The CDR3 has 11 residues. The germline V gene encodes CDR1 LGHDT and CDR2 YNNKEL (reference sequence). CDR3 protein: CASSQDFEAFF. The CDR3 bases are TGTGCCAGCAGCCAAGATTTTGAAGCTTTCTTT.

The V gene is TRBV12-3 or TRBV12-4, the J gene TRBJ2-2; D might be TRBD1 (6 bases). V lost 4 bases and J lost 3, with 21 bases in between. CDR3 length equals 18 residues. CDR3 DNA: TGTGCCAGCAGTTCCCATCTGGGTGGGGGCGTCGACACCGGGGAGCTGTTTTTT. It yields the protein CASSSHLGGGVDTGELFF.

The count of this clonotype is one. The chain combines TRBV6-5 with TRBJ1-1; D gene ambiguous. This CDR3 spans 15 amino acids. Looked up from germline, CDR1 is MNHEY and CDR2 is SVGAGI. Trimming cost V 0 bases and J 1 base, with 9 bases left between them. This CDR3 is CASSYSGNQNTEAFF. For the CDR3, the DNA is TGTGCCAGCAGTTACTCCGGAAATCAGAACACTGAAGCTTTCTTT.

This clonotype was counted at least ten times. V and J are TRBV24-1 and TRBJ1-2; TRBD1 might be the D (6 bases). CDR1 is KGHDR, CDR2 SFDVKD, per germline. This CDR3 is 13 amino acids long. Trimming took off 2 bases at V and 4 bases at J, with 7 bases between the two ends. The CDR3, as DNA: TGTGCCACCAGTGATTCGGACAGCTATGGCTACACCTTC. Its protein is CATSDSDSYGYTF.

Many counts were recorded for this clonotype. The J gene is TRBJ2-7, the V gene TRBV11-2, with 9 bases lining up with TRBD2. CDR1 and CDR2 from the germline V gene are SGHAT and FQNNGV. V lost 6 bases to trimming and J lost 6 bases; unmatched junction nucleotides: 21. The CDR3 length is 18 residues. The CDR3: CASRSYDRDGASGIEQYF. Here the CDR3 DNA reads TGTGCCAGCAGATCTTACGACAGGGATGGGGCTAGCGGGATCGAGCAGTACTTC.

This clonotype was counted at least ten times. The gene calls are TRBV12-3 or TRBV12-4 and TRBJ1-6; TRBD1 matches at 7 bases. The CDR3 covers 16 residues. With 5 bases clipped from V and 5 bases from J, the junction kept 9 bases outside the gene matches. Here the CDR3 reads CASSQGRGTDNSPLHF. As DNA, the CDR3 is TGTGCCAGCAGTCAAGGAAGGGGGACAGATAATTCACCCCTCCACTTT.

This clonotype was seen many times. The chain combines TRBV6-1 with TRBJ1-2; D is undetermined. The CDR3 loop spans 14 amino acids. V lost 1 base to trimming and J lost 0 bases, with 6 bases between them. Germline CDR1 and CDR2: MNHNS and SASEGT. The CDR3 here is CASSEGPANYGYTF. The CDR3 nucleotides read TGTGCCAGCAGTGAAGGACCCGCTAACTATGGCTACACCTTC.

This clonotype was picked up a small number of times. This chain uses TRBV15 with TRBJ2-4; no clear D gene. Trimming pared 6 bases from V and 0 bases from J, leaving 6 bases between. The CDR3 is 13 residues long. Germline V gene lookup returns CDR1 LNHNV and CDR2 YYDKDF (reference sequence). CDR3 coding DNA: TGTGCCACCAGGTCGGGAGCCAAAAACATTCAGTACTTC. As protein: CATRSGAKNIQYF.

The count of this clonotype is one. The rearrangement uses TRBV19 and TRBJ2-7; D is ambiguous. From germline, CDR1 is LNHDA and CDR2 SQIVND (reference sequence). V dropped 10 bases and J dropped 0 bases, with 7 bases sitting between them. CDR3 length: 11 amino acids. The CDR3 DNA is TGTGCCACTGCTAACTCCTACGAGCAGTACTTC. Residues: CATANSYEQYF.

The chain recombines TRBV5-1 with TRBJ1-1; 9 bases are shared with TRBD1. The germline V gene encodes CDR1 SGHRS and CDR2 YFSETQ. The junction had 4 bases not matched to a gene; V was cut back by 1 base and J by 6 bases. This CDR3 contains 14 residues. This CDR3 reads CASSLRDRASEAFF. Written as DNA, the CDR3 is TGCGCCAGCAGCTTGCGGGACAGGGCATCTGAAGCTTTCTTT.

CDR3 in DNA: TGTGCCAGCAGCCCTTTGGGACAGGGGAAAGGGGAGGGCTACACCTTC. Translating it yields CASSPLGQGKGEGYTF. The chain joins TRBV5-5 to TRBJ1-2, with 10 bases matching TRBD1. From germline, CDR1 is SGHKS and CDR2 YYEKEE (reference sequence). This CDR3 contains 16 residues. V was pared by 4 bases and J by 8 bases, with 14 bases of the junction left unmatched.

V usage is TRBV30 and J usage is TRBJ1-2; TRBD1 matches at 8 bases. CDR3 length: 13 residues. Germline loops: CDR1 GTSNPN, CDR2 SVGIG (reference sequence). After removal of 4 bases from V and 8 bases from J, the junction contained 9 bases not matched to a gene. CDR3 sequence reads: CAWTTRGLRGYTF. DNA for the CDR3: TGTGCCTGGACCACCAGGGGGCTAAGGGGCTACACCTTC.

J is TRBJ2-7 and V is TRBV6-9, with D uncertain. The CDR3 extends over 14 amino acids. V gave up 3 bases and J gave up 4 bases, with 13 bases separating them. Per germline, CDR1 MNHGY and CDR2 SVAAGI. This CDR3 reads CASSYLSGRYEQYF. The CDR3 DNA sequence: TGTGCCAGCAGTTACTTGTCGGGTAGATACGAGCAGTACTTC.

In this sample, this clonotype turned up many times. This rearrangement joins TRBV12-3 or TRBV12-4 to TRBJ1-4, with D uncertain. This CDR3 has 12 residues. Trimming removed 6 bases from V and 8 bases from J, with 10 bases in between. The CDR3 loop is CASSLTAEKLFF. CDR3 coding DNA: TGTGCCAGCAGCTTGACGGCAGAAAAACTGTTTTTT.

The V and J genes are TRBV7-9 and TRBJ2-4, with 8 bases fitting TRBD2. This CDR3 spans 16 amino acids. Germline V gives CDR1 SEHNR, CDR2 FQNEAQ (reference sequence). Losses at the gene ends were 5 bases for V and 2 bases for J; bases not matched to a gene: 8. CDR3 DNA: TGTGCCAGCAGCCCGGGAGGGGAGGTGACCAAAAACATTCAGTACTTC. As protein: CASSPGGEVTKNIQYF.

V usage is TRBV28 and J usage is TRBJ1-2, with D tentatively TRBD1 (6 bases). Germline V gives CDR1 MDHEN, CDR2 SYDVKM. The CDR3 totals 12 residues. V was shortened by 11 bases and J by 3 bases, with 13 bases between the two germline ends. This CDR3 reads CAGGGWDYGYTF. The CDR3 DNA is TGTGCCGGCGGGGGCTGGGACTATGGCTACACCTTC.

The genes are TRBV12-3 or TRBV12-4 and TRBJ1-1; D is possibly TRBD1 (5 bases). The CDR3 spans 13 residues. The germline V and J ends were trimmed by 3 bases and 11 bases, with 16 bases remaining between them. In DNA form, the CDR3 reads TGTGCCAGCAGTTTTTTCAGGGAGGATGGGGCTTTCTTT. This translates into CASSFFREDGAFF.

The chain carries TRBV19 and TRBJ1-2; D gene unclear. The CDR3 contains 13 residues. With 5 bases removed from V and 4 bases from J, the gap between germline ends came to 11 bases. Germline V gives CDR1 LNHDA, CDR2 SQIVND (reference sequence). The CDR3: CASSVGPTYGYTF. The DNA for the CDR3 is TGTGCCAGTAGTGTCGGACCGACCTATGGCTACACCTTC.

The chain has TRBV3-1 and TRBJ1-5; D is ambiguous. The CDR3 loop spans 15 amino acids. Germline lookup yields CDR1 LGHDT and CDR2 YNNKEL (reference sequence). Trimming removed 6 bases at V and 3 bases at J, with 15 bases between. The DNA for the CDR3 is TGTGCCAGCAGTTACAGCAGGAGCAACAATCAGCCCCAGCATTTT. Residues: CASSYSRSNNQPQHF.

The CDR3 spells CSARPPWREGLETQYF. CDR3 nucleotides: TGCAGTGCTAGACCGCCGTGGCGGGAGGGCCTTGAGACCCAGTACTTC. V is TRBV20-1 and J is TRBJ2-5; 9 bases are shared with TRBD2. Trimming took 2 bases from V and 5 from J; bases not matched to a gene: 12. The CDR3 is made up of 16 amino acids. CDR1 and CDR2 from the germline V gene are DFQATT and SNEGSKA (reference sequence).

This clonotype appeared a few times. This chain joins TRBV11-1 and TRBJ2-2, with 9 bases identical to TRBD2. CDR1 is SGHAT and CDR2 is FQDESV in the germline V gene (reference sequence). The CDR3 sequence is 14 residues long. The V segment lost 7 bases and the J segment 6 bases; nucleotides outside the gene matches: 6. The CDR3 bases are TGTGCCAGCACCCTTAGCGGGAGAGCCGGGGAGCTGTTTTTT. Translating it yields CASTLSGRAGELFF.

The CDR3 loop is CASSNGQGVTEAFF. The CDR3 DNA is TGCGCCAGCAGCAACGGACAGGGGGTTACTGAAGCTTTCTTT. The rearrangement joins TRBV5-1 to TRBJ1-1, with 10 bases matching TRBD1. The CDR3 spans 14 residues. CDR1 is SGHRS and CDR2 is YFSETQ in the germline V gene. Unmatched junction bases numbered 5, after V lost 4 bases and J lost 5 bases.

The V and J genes are TRBV25-1 and TRBJ1-2; perhaps TRBD1 as D (5 bases). Deletions cut 4 bases from V and 5 bases from J, with 11 bases between. Germline CDR1 and CDR2: MGHDK and SYGVNS. The CDR3 has 13 residues. CDR3 coding DNA: TGTGCCAGCAGTGGCCCGGGACGGTATGGCTACACCTTC. Translation gives CASSGPGRYGYTF.

This chain connects TRBV2 to TRBJ1-5; 8 bases map to TRBD1. Germline CDR1 and CDR2: SNHLY and FYNNEI. The CDR3 covers 15 residues. V shed 4 bases and J 4 bases; nucleotides not matched to a gene: 6. CDR3 sequence reads: CASSATGAGNQPQHF. In nucleotides, the CDR3 is TGTGCCAGCAGTGCGACAGGGGCCGGTAATCAGCCCCAGCATTTT.

This clonotype appeared a few times. Germline and junction disagree at one end, which may indicate a read error. This chain uses TRBV6-1 with TRBJ1-1; no clear D gene. The CDR3 totals 13 residues. CDR1 and CDR2 (germline): MNHNS, SASEGT. The CDR3 DNA is TGTGCCAGCAGAGAAGTCCGGAACACTGAAGCTTTCTTT. Its translation: CASREVRNTEAFF.